This entry lists 10 T cell receptor beta chains sequenced from one sample in a study of blood T cell repertoires in COVID-19. Using immunoSEQ multiplex PCR, the repertoire was profiled, and TCRdb retains in-frame clones only, with some absent. This table holds around 59,000 clones, about 84% found once. The specimen sequenced was peripheral blood. These receptors all stem from a man aged 60-69 years with acute or convalescent COVID-19.

This clone was seen more than once but under ten times. The chain links TRBV3-1 (or the pseudogene TRBV3-2) to TRBJ2-7; the D gene is possibly TRBD1 (6 bases). The germline V gene has CDR1 LGHDT and CDR2 YNNKEL (reference sequence). The CDR3 extends over 15 amino acids. The germline V and J ends were trimmed by 4 bases and 3 bases, with 16 bases remaining between them. CDR3 DNA sequence: TGTGCCAGCAGCCCAGGGGCAGGGTGGGACTACGAGCAGTACTTC. This gives the protein CASSPGAGWDYEQYF.

The V gene is TRBV9, the J gene TRBJ2-2, with 9 positions matching TRBD1. This CDR3 has 16 residues. With 4 bases clipped from V and 4 bases from J, the junction kept 8 bases outside the gene matches. From germline, CDR1 is SGDLS and CDR2 YYNGEE. The CDR3 protein is CASSNMDRGSTGELFF. The CDR3 DNA reads as TGTGCCAGCAGCAACATGGACAGGGGCAGCACCGGGGAGCTGTTTTTT.

This rearrangement joins TRBV10-3 to TRBJ1-4; tentative D call: TRBD1 (5 bases). Trimming shortened V by 3 bases and J by 8 bases, and 16 bases separated the two germline ends. The CDR3 is 15 amino acids. Germline lookup yields CDR1 ENHRY and CDR2 SYGVKD. CDR3 in amino acids: CAISDSESQGEKLFF. In DNA, the CDR3 is TGTGCCATCAGTGACTCCGAGAGTCAGGGCGAAAAACTGTTTTTT.

The chain combines TRBV5-1 with TRBJ2-2, with 12 bases fitting TRBD1. Germline assignment: CDR1 SGHRS and CDR2 YFSETQ. The CDR3 is made up of 16 amino acids. The V gene end was trimmed by 4 bases and the J gene end by 7 bases; junction bases not matched to a gene: 8. CDR3 sequence (DNA): TGCGCCAGCAGCAAGGGACAGGGGGCAGGGATCGGGGAGCTGTTTTTT. It encodes CASSKGQGAGIGELFF. Combining the CDR3 with reference TRBV5-1 and TRBJ2-2 gives the whole variable domain KAGVTQTPRYLIKTRGQQVTLSCSPISGHRSVSWYQQTPGQGLQFLFEYFSETQRNKGNFPGRFSGRQFSNSRSEMNVSTLELGDSALYLCASSKGQGAGIGELFFGEGSRLTVL.

The rearrangement joins TRBV3-1 (or the pseudogene TRBV3-2) to TRBJ2-3, with D tentatively TRBD2 (5 bases). This CDR3 has 15 amino acids. Germline V gives CDR1 LGHDT, CDR2 YNNKEL (reference sequence). V was cut by 1 base and J by 0 bases, with 8 bases left in between. The CDR3 DNA is TGTGCCAGCAGCCAAGTGGCGGGTAGCACAGATACGCAGTATTTT. Amino acid sequence: CASSQVAGSTDTQYF.

J is TRBJ2-2 and V is TRBV11-3; 7 bases agree with TRBD1. The germline V gene encodes CDR1 SGHNT and CDR2 YENEEA. The V segment lost 3 bases and the J segment 4 bases; nucleotides outside the gene matches: 8. The CDR3 extends over 16 amino acids. The CDR3 sequence is CASSFSGTVGTGELFF. CDR3 sequence (DNA): TGTGCCAGCAGCTTTTCCGGGACAGTCGGCACCGGGGAGCTGTTTTTT.

V gene TRBV6-2 or TRBV6-3 combines with J gene TRBJ2-1; D is uncertain. V was cut by 5 bases and J by 9 bases, with 14 bases left in between. The CDR3 has 13 amino acids. Germline CDR1 and CDR2: MNHEY and SVGEGT. The CDR3 protein is CASSVPLGIEQFF. The CDR3 DNA follows: TGTGCCAGCAGTGTGCCACTTGGTATTGAGCAGTTCTTC.

The sample holds a few counts of this clone. CDR3 nucleotides: TGTGCCAGCAGTTTATTAGCTGAAGCTTTCTTT. This gives the protein CASSLLAEAFF. The chain carries TRBV12-3 or TRBV12-4 and TRBJ1-1, with D hard to call. The CDR3 extends over 11 amino acids. The V end was cut by 2 bases, the J end by 6 bases, with 4 bases between.

The genes are TRBV6-5 and TRBJ1-1, with D hard to call. The germline gives CDR1 MNHEY, CDR2 SVGAGI. The CDR3 has 12 residues. V lost 6 bases and J 6 bases, leaving 11 bases between the germline ends. The CDR3: CASSKTRSEAFF. The CDR3 DNA is TGTGCCAGCAGCAAGACACGGTCTGAAGCTTTCTTT.

The chain combines TRBV4-1 with TRBJ2-5; 7 bases agree with TRBD2. Germline V lookup: CDR1 MGHRA, CDR2 YSYEKL. This CDR3 is built from 13 residues. The trim removed 4 bases at V and 5 bases at J, leaving 4 bases unmatched. The chain's CDR3 is CASSLLSGETQYF. CDR3 bases: TGCGCCAGCAGCCTCCTTAGCGGGGAGACCCAGTACTTC.